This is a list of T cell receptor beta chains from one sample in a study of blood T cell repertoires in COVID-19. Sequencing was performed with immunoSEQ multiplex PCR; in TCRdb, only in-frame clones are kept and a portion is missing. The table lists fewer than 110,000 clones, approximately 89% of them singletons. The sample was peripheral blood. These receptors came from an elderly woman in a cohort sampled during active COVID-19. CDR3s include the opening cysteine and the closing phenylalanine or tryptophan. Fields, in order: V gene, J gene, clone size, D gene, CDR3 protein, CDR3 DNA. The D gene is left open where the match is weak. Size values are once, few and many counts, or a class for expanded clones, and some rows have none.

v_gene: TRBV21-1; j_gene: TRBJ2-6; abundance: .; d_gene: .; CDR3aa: CASRGGSGANVLTF; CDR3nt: TGTGCCAGCAGGGGGGGTTCTGGGGCCAACGTCCTGACTTTC
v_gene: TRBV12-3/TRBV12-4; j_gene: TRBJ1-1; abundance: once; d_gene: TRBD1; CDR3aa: CASTQGARTEAFF; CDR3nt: TGTGCCAGCACCCAGGGGGCCCGGACTGAAGCTTTCTTT
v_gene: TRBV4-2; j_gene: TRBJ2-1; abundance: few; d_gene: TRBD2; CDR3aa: CASSQETSGGDGEQFF; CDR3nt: TGTGCCAGCAGCCAAGAGACTAGCGGGGGGGATGGTGAGCAGTTCTTC
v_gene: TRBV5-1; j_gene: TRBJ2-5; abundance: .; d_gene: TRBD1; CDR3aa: CASSHPLGQGAETQYF; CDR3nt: TGCGCCAGCAGCCACCCCCTGGGACAGGGGGCCGAGACCCAGTACTTC
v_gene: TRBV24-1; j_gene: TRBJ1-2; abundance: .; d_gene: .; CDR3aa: CATSDLWSSYGYTF; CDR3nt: TGTGCCACCAGTGATTTGTGGAGTAGCTATGGCTACACCTTC
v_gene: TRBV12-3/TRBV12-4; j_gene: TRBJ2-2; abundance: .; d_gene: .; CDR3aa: CASRLDRTGELFF; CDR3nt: TGTGCCAGCAGGCTCGACAGGACCGGGGAGCTGTTTTTT
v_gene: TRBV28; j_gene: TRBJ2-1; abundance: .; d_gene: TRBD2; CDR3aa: CASSSPPGLAGNKEFF; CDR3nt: TGTGCCAGCAGTTCCCCGCCTGGGCTAGCGGGTAATAAGGAGTTCTTC
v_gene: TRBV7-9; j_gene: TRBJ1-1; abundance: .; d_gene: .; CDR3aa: CASSRWEGVNTEAFF; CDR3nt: TGTGCCAGCAGCCGCTGGGAGGGCGTGAACACTGAAGCTTTCTTT
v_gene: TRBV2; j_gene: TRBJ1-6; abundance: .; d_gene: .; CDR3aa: CATTGAQGSPLHF; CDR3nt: TGTGCCACCACAGGAGCACAGGGTTCACCCCTCCACTTT
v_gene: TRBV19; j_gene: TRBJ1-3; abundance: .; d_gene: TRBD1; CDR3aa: CASGSGTGGNTIYF; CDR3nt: TGTGCCAGTGGATCCGGGACAGGAGGAAACACCATATATTTT
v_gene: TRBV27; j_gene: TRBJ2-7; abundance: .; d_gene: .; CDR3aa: CASSLCTYEQYF; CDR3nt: TGTGCCAGCAGTTTATGCACATACGAGCAGTACTTC
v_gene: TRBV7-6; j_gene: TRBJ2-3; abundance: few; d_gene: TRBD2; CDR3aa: CASSLGTSGARTYTQYF; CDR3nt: TGTGCCAGCAGCTTAGGGACTAGCGGAGCTCGCACATATACGCAGTATTTT
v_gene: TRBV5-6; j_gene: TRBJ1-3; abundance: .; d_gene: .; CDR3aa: CASSYRQAPGNTIYF; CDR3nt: TGTGCCAGCAGCTACCGACAGGCCCCTGGAAACACCATATATTTT
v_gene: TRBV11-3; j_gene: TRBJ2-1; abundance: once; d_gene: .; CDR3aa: CASSSGLGSGTSLREQFF; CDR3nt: TGTGCCAGCAGCTCCGGACTGGGGTCCGGTACTTCGCTCCGAGAGCAGTTCTTC
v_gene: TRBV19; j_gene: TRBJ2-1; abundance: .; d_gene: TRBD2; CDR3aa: CASSIDTSSGRVNEQFF; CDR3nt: TGTGCCAGTAGTATAGATACATCTAGCGGGAGGGTCAATGAGCAGTTCTTC
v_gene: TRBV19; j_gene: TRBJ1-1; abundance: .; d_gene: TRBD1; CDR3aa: CASRTGVNTEAFF; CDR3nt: TGTGCCAGTAGGACAGGGGTGAACACTGAAGCTTTCTTT
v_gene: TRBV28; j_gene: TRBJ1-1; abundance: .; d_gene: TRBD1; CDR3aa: CASRPTGGNTEAFF; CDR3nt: TGTGCCAGCAGACCCACAGGGGGGAACACTGAAGCTTTCTTT
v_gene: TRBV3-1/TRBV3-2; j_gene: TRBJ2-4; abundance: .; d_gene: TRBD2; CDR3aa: CASSQLSGGQNIQYF; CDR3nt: TGTGCCAGCAGCCAGCTTAGCGGGGGCCAAAACATTCAGTACTTC
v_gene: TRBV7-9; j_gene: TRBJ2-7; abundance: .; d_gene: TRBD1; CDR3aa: CASSTGAYEQYF; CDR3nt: TGTGCCAGCAGCACAGGGGCCTACGAGCAGTACTTC
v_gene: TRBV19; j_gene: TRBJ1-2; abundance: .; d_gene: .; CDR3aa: CASSFPAAGDDYGYTF; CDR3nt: TGTGCCAGTAGTTTCCCGGCGGCAGGGGATGACTATGGCTACACCTTC
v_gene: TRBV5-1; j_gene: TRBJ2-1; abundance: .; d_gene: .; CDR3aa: CASSPTRVYNEQFF; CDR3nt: TGCGCCAGCAGCCCAACTAGAGTTTACAATGAGCAGTTCTTC
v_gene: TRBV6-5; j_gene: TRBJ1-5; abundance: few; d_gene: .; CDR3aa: CASQAGGGNQPQHF; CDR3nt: TGTGCCAGCCAAGCGGGAGGGGGCAATCAGCCCCAGCATTTT
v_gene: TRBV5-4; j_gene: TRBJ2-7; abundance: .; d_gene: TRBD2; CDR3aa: CASSLGTSGEYEQYF; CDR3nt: TGTGCCAGCAGCTTGGGGACTAGCGGAGAATACGAGCAGTACTTC
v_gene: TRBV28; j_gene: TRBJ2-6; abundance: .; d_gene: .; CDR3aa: CASRSNAGSGANVLTF; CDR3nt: TGTGCCAGCAGGTCAAATGCGGGGTCTGGGGCCAACGTCCTGACTTTC
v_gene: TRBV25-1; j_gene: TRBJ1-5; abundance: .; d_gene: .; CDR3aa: CASRTEGQPQHF; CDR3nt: TGTGCCAGCAGGACGGAGGGTCAGCCCCAGCATTTT
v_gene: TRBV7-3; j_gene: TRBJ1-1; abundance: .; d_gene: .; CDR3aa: CASSIDRNTEAFF; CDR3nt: TGTGCCAGCAGCATAGACAGGAACACTGAAGCTTTCTTT
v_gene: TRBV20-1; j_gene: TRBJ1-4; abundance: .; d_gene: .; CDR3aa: CSAVGGFF; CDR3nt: TGCAGTGCGGTCGGGGGGTTTTTT
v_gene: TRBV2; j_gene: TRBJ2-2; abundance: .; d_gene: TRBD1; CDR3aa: CASQDRGVATGELFF; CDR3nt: TGTGCCAGCCAGGACAGGGGGGTTGCCACCGGGGAGCTGTTTTTT
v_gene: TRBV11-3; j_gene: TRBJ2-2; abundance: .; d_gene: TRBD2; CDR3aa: CASSPRGETGELFF; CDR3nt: TGTGCCAGCAGCCCACGGGGGGAAACCGGGGAGCTGTTTTTT
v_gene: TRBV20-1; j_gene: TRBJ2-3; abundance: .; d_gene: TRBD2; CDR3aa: CSASNPAGVGDTQYF; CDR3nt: TGCAGTGCTAGTAACCCAGCGGGAGTCGGCGATACGCAGTATTTT
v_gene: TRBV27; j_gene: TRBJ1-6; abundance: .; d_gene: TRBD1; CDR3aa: CASSLGDRSSYNSPLHF; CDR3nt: TGTGCCAGCAGTTTAGGGGACAGGAGCTCCTATAATTCACCCCTCCACTTT
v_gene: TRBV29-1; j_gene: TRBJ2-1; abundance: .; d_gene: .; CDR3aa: CSVAVQAYNEQFF; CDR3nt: TGCAGCGTTGCGGTCCAGGCCTACAATGAGCAGTTCTTC
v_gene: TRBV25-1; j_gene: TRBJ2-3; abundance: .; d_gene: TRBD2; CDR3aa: CASLGDSGRAGDTQYF; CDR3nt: TGTGCCAGCCTAGGGGATAGCGGGAGGGCCGGAGATACGCAGTATTTT
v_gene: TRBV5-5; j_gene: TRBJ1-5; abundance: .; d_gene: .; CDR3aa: CASSLEGREGYQPQHF; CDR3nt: TGTGCCAGCAGCTTGGAAGGAAGGGAGGGGTATCAGCCCCAGCATTTT
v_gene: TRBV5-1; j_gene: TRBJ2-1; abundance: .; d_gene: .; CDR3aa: CASSLGRGDNEQFF; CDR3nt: TGCGCCAGCAGCTTGGGCAGGGGGGATAATGAGCAGTTCTTC
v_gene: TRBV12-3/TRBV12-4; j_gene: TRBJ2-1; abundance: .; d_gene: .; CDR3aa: CASSYINEQFF; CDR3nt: TGTGCCAGCAGTTACATCAATGAGCAGTTCTTC
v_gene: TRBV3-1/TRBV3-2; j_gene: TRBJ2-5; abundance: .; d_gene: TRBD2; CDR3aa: CASSHGTSGGAETQYF; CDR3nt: TGTGCCAGCAGCCATGGAACTAGCGGGGGGGCGGAGACCCAGTACTTC
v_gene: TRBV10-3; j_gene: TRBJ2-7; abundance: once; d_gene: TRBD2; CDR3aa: CAISAPGLAAYEQYF; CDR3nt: TGTGCCATCAGTGCTCCGGGACTAGCCGCCTACGAGCAGTACTTC
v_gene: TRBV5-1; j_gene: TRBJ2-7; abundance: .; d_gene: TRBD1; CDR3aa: CASSLQGFNEQYF; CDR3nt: TGCGCCAGCAGCTTACAGGGGTTCAACGAGCAGTACTTC
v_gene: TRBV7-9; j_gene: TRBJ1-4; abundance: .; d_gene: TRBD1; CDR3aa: CASSYRDSPNEKLFF; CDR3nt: TGTGCCAGCAGCTATCGGGACAGTCCTAATGAAAAACTGTTTTTT
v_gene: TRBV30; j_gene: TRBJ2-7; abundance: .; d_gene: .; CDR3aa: CAWIGTGSLSYEQYF; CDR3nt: TGTGCCTGGATCGGTACCGGGTCGTTATCCTACGAGCAGTACTTC
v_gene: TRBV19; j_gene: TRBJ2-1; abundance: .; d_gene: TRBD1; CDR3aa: CASSMGQGPLNEQFF; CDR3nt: TGTGCCAGTAGTATGGGACAGGGGCCCCTAAATGAGCAGTTCTTC
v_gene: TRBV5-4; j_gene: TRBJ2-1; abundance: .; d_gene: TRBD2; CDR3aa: CASSHRGSGGDNEQFF; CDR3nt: TGTGCCAGCAGCCATAGAGGTAGCGGGGGGGACAATGAGCAGTTCTTC
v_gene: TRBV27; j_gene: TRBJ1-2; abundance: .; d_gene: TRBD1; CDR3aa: CASNPGQGGYGYTF; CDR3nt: TGTGCCAGCAACCCGGGACAGGGAGGGTATGGCTACACCTTC
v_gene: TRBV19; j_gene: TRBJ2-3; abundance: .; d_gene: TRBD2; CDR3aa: CASRRLAGDLGTDTQYF; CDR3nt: TGTGCCAGTAGGAGACTAGCGGGAGATCTTGGCACAGATACGCAGTATTTT
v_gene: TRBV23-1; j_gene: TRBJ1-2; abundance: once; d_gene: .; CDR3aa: CASSQSPQKYGYTF; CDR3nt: TGCGCCAGCAGTCAATCCCCCCAGAAATATGGCTACACCTTC
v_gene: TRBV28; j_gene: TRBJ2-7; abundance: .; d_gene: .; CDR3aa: CASSLMVHEQYF; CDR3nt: TGTGCCAGCAGCCTAATGGTCCACGAGCAGTACTTC
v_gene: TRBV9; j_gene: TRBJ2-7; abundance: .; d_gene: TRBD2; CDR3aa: CASSVEYAGGPYEQYF; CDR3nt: TGTGCCAGCAGCGTAGAATATGCGGGGGGGCCCTACGAGCAGTACTTC
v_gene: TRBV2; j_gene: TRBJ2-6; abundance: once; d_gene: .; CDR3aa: CANAQAFSGANVLTF; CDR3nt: TGTGCCAACGCCCAGGCCTTCTCTGGGGCCAACGTCCTGACTTTC
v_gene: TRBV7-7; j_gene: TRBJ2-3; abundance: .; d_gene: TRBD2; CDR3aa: CASSLRVSASGSTDTQYF; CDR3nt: TGTGCTAGCAGCTTACGGGTTTCGGCTAGCGGAAGCACAGATACGCAGTATTTT
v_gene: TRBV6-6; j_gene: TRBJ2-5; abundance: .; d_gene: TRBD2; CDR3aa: CASSSGGHDDKGAQYF; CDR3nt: TGTGCCAGCAGTAGCGGGGGACACGACGATAAAGGAGCCCAGTACTTC
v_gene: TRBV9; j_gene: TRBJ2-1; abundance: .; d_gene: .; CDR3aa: CASSVVGSPYNEQFF; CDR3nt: TGTGCCAGCAGCGTAGTAGGGAGCCCCTACAATGAGCAGTTCTTC
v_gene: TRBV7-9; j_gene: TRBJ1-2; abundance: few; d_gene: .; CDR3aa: CASSHDSYGYTF; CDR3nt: TGTGCCAGCAGCCACGACAGCTATGGCTACACCTTC
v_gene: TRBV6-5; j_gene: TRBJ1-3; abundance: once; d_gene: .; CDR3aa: CASSYGQGINTIYF; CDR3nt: TGTGCCAGCAGTTATGGGCAGGGGATTAACACCATATATTTT
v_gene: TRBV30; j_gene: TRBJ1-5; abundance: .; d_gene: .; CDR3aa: CAQSQGTSNQPQHF; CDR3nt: TGTGCCCAATCCCAGGGGACGAGCAATCAGCCCCAGCATTTT
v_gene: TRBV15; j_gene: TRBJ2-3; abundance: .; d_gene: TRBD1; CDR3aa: CATSIALLPRQGADFGTDTQYF; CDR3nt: TGTGCCACCAGCATAGCACTTTTACCAAGACAGGGGGCTGATTTTGGCACAGATACGCAGTATTTT
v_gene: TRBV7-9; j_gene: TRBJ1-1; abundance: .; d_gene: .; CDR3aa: CASSMEVGYSEAFF; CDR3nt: TGTGCCAGCAGTATGGAGGTAGGGTACTCTGAAGCTTTCTTT
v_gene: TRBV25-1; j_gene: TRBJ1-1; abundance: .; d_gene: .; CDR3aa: CASTLVGGAEAFF; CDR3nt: TGTGCCAGCACTTTAGTGGGCGGGGCTGAAGCTTTCTTT
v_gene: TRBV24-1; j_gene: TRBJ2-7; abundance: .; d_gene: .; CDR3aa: CATIDPPGPYEQYF; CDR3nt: TGTGCCACGATTGACCCCCCAGGTCCCTACGAGCAGTACTTC
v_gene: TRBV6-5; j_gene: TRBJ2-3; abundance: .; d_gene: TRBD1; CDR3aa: CASSSPGQGTDTQYF; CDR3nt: TGTGCCAGCAGTTCACCGGGACAGGGGACAGATACGCAGTATTTT